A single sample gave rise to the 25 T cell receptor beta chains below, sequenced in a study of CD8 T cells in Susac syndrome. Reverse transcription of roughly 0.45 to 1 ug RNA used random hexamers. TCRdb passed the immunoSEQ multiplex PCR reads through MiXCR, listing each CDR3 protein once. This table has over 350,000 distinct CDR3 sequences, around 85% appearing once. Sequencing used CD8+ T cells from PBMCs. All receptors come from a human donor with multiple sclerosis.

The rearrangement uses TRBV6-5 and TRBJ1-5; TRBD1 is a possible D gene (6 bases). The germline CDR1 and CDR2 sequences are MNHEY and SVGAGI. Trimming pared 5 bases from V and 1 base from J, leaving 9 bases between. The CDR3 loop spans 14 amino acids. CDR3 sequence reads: CASSQGTSNQPQHF. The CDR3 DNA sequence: TGTGCCAGCAGTCAGGGGACAAGCAATCAGCCCCAGCATTTT.

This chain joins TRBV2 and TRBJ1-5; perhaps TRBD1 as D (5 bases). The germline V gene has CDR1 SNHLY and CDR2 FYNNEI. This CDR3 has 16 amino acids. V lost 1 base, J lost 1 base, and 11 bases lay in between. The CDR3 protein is CASSEGSQGSNQPQHF. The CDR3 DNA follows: TGTGCCAGCAGTGAAGGTTCGCAGGGAAGCAATCAGCCCCAGCATTTT.

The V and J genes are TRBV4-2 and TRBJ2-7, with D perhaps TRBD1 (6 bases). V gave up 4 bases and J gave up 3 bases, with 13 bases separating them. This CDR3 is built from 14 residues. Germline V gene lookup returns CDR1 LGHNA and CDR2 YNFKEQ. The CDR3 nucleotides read TGTGCCAGCAGCCCCACAGGGTTTGACTACGAGCAGTACTTC. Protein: CASSPTGFDYEQYF.

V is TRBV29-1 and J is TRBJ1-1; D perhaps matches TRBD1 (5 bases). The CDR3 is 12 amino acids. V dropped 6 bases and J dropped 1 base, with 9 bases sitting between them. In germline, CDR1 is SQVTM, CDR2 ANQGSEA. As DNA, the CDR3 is TGCAGCGTACCCAGGGAGAACACTGAAGCTTTCTTT. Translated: CSVPRENTEAFF.

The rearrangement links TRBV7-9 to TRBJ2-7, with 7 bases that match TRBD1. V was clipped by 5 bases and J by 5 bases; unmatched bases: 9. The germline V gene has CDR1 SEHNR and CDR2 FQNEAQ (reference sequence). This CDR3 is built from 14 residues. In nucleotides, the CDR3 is TGTGCCAGCAGCCCCCCGGACAGGACACACGAGCAGTACTTC. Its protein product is CASSPPDRTHEQYF. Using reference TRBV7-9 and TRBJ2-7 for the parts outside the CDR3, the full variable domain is DTGVSQNPRHKITKRGQNVTFRCDPISEHNRLYWYRQTLGQGPEFLTYFQNEAQLEKSRLLSDRFSAERPKGSFSTLEIQRTEQGDSAMYLCASSPPDRTHEQYFGPGTRLTVT.

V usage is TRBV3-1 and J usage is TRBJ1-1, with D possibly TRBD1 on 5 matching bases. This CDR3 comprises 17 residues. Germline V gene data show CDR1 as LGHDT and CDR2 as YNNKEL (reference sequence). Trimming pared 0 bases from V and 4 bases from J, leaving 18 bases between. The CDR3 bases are TGTGCCAGCAGCCAAGATCCGGCCCGGGACGGGGGCACTGAAGCTTTCTTT. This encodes CASSQDPARDGGTEAFF.

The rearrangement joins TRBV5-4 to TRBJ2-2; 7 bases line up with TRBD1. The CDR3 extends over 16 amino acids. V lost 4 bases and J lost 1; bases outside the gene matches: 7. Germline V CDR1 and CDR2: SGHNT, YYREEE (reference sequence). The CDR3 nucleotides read TGTGCCAGCAGCCCAACGACAGGGTTGAACACCGGGGAGCTGTTTTTT. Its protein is CASSPTTGLNTGELFF.

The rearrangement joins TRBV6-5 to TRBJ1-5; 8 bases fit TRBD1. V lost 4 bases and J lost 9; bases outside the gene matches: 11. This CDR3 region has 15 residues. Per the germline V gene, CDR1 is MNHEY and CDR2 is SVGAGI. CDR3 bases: TGTGCCAGCAGTTCCGACAGGGGCCCTTTTACGCCCCAGCATTTT. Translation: CASSSDRGPFTPQHF.

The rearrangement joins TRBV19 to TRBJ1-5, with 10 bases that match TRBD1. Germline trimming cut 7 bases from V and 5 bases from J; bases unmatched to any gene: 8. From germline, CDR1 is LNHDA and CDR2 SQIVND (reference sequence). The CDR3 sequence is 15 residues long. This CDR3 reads CASTPGTGAYQPQHF. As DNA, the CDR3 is TGTGCCAGTACCCCTGGGACAGGGGCATATCAGCCCCAGCATTTT.

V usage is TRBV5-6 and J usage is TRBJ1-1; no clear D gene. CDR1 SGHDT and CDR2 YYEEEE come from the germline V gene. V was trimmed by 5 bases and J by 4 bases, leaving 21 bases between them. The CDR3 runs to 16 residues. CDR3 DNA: TGTGCCAGCAGTCTTGTACCGGGTTCCCCGGGCACTGAAGCTTTCTTT. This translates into CASSLVPGSPGTEAFF. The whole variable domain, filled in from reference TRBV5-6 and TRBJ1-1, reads DAGVTQSPTHLIKTRGQQVTLRCSPKSGHDTVSWYQQALGQGPQFIFQYYEEEERQRGNFPDRFSGHQFPNYSSELNVNALLLGDSALYLCASSLVPGSPGTEAFFGQGTRLTVV.

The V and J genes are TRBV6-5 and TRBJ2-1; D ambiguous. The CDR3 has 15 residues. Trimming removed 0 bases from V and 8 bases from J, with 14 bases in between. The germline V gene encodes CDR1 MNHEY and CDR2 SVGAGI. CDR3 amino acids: CASSYSNGVFDEQFF. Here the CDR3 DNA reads TGTGCCAGCAGTTACTCGAATGGGGTTTTCGATGAGCAGTTCTTC.

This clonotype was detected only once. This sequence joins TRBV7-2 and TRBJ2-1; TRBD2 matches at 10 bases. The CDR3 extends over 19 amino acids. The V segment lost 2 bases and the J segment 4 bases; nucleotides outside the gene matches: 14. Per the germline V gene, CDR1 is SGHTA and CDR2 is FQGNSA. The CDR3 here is CASSLWPRLAGGLYNEQFF. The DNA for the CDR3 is TGTGCCAGCAGCTTATGGCCCCGACTAGCGGGTGGACTTTACAATGAGCAGTTCTTC.

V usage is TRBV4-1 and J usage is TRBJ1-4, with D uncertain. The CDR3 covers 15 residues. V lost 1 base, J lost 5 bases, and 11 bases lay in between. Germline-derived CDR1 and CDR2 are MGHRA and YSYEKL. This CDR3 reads CASSQGGLPNEKLFF. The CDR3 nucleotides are TGCGCCAGCAGCCAAGGAGGCCTGCCGAATGAAAAACTGTTTTTT.

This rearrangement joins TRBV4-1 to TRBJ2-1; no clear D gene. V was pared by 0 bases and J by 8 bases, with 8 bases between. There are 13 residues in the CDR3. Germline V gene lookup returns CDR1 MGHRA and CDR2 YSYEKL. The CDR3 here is CASSQEQGYEQFF. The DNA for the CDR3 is TGCGCCAGCAGCCAAGAACAAGGGTATGAGCAGTTCTTC.

The CDR3 loop is CAGGGGTDTQYF. The CDR3 DNA is TGTGCCGGAGGGGGCGGCACAGATACGCAGTATTTT. The rearrangement uses TRBV28 and TRBJ2-3; a weak D match, TRBD1 (7 bases). The CDR3 is made up of 12 amino acids. V lost 11 bases, J lost 1 base, and 10 bases lay in between. The germline V gene encodes CDR1 MDHEN and CDR2 SYDVKM. Filled out from reference TRBV28 and TRBJ2-3, the complete variable domain reads DVKVTQSSRYLVKRTGEKVFLECVQDMDHENMFWYRQDPGLGLRLIYFSYDVKMKEKGDIPEGYSVSREKKERFSLILESASTNQTSMYLCAGGGGTDTQYFGPGTRLTVL.

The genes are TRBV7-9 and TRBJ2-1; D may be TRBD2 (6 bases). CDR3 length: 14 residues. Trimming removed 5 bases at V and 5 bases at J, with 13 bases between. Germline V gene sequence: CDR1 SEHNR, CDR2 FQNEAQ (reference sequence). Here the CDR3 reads CASSPPGSHNEQFF. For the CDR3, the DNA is TGTGCCAGCAGCCCGCCCGGGAGCCACAATGAGCAGTTCTTC. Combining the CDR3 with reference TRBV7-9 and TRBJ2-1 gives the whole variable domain DTGVSQNPRHKITKRGQNVTFRCDPISEHNRLYWYRQTLGQGPEFLTYFQNEAQLEKSRLLSDRFSAERPKGSFSTLEIQRTEQGDSAMYLCASSPPGSHNEQFFGPGTRLTVL.

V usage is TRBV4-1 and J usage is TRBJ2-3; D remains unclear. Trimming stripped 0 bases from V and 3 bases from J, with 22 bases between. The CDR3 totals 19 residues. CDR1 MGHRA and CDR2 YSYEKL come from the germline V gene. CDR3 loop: CASSQEGPEHGFYTDTQYF. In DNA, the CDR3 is TGCGCCAGCAGCCAAGAAGGACCGGAACACGGGTTTTATACAGATACGCAGTATTTT.

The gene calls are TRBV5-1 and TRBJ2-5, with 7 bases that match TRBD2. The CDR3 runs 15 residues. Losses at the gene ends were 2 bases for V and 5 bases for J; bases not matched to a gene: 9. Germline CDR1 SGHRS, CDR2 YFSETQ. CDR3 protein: CASSFVSGFGETQYF. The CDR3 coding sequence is TGCGCCAGCAGCTTCGTTAGCGGGTTCGGGGAGACCCAGTACTTC.

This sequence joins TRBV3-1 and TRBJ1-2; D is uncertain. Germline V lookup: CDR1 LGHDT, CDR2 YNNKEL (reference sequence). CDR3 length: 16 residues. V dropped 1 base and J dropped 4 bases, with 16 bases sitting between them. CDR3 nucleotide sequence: TGTGCCAGCAGCCAAGGTCGTGAAGGGTTTGGCTATGGCTACACCTTC. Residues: CASSQGREGFGYGYTF.

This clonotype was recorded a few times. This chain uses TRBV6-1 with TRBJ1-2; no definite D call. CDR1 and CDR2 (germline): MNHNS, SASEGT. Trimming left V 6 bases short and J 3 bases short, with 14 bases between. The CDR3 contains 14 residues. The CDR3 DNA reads TGTGCCAGCAGAGACCGTCGACATTACTATGGCTACACCTTC. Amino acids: CASRDRRHYYGYTF.

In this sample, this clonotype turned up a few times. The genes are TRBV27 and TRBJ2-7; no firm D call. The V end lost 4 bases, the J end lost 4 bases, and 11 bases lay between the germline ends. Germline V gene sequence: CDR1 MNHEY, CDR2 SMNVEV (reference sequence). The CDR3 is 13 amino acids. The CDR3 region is CASSSGPWYEQYF. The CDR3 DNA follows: TGTGCCAGCAGTTCCGGCCCATGGTACGAGCAGTACTTC.

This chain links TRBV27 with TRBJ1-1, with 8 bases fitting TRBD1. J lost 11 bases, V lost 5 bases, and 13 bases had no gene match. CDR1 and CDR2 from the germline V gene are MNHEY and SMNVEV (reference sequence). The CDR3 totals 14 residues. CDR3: CASSPLPGQGGAFF. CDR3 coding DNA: TGTGCCAGCAGTCCCCTCCCCGGACAGGGTGGGGCTTTCTTT.

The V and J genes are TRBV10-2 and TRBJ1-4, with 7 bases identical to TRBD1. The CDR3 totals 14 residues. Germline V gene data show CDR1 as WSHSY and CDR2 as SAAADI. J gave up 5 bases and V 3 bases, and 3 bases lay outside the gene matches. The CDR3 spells CASSDRGPNEKLFF. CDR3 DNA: TGCGCCAGCAGTGATAGGGGGCCGAATGAAAAACTGTTTTTT.

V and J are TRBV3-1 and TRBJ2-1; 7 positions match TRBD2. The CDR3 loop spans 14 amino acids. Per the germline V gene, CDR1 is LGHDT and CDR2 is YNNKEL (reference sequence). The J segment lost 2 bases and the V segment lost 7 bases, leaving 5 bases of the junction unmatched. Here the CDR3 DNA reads TGTGCCAGCACCCCGGGGGGTACCTACAATGAGCAGTTCTTC. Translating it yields CASTPGGTYNEQFF.

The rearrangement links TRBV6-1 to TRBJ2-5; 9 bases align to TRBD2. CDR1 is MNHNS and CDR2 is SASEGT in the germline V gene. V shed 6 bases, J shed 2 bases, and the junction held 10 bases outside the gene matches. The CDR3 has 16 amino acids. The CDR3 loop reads CASSHRLREGQETQYF. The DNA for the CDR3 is TGTGCCAGCAGCCATCGGTTGCGGGAGGGTCAAGAGACCCAGTACTTC.